Detailed here is one T cell receptor (beta chain). This clone was observed a handful of times. Its recognized antigen is unknown. No base-level quality is on record; no much larger clone is a single base apart. Whole blood was collected in K2EDTA tubes by collaborating institutions according to the institutions' own protocols. For TCRbeta analysis, collaborators shipped samples in one of three forms: frozen whole blood, isolated PBMCs, or DNA extracted from either of those sample types. These data belong to a study of blood T cell repertoires in COVID-19 (dated by TCRdb to 2018 to 2020). Broadly, across the study: Collaborator samples came from the United States, Italy and Spain and covered acute and convalescent phases of COVID-19. Sample metadata almost always included a de-identified subject ID, COVID-19 status, age in years and sex. Samples came from the ongoing ImmuneRACE study (first 160 participants) plus 1,254 subjects from 6 global collaborators. Where HLA class I and class II types were available, the types were taken from metadata supplied by the sample provider, not from assay-based typing. The repertoires were released in a freely available public database meant as a resource for research on the immune response to SARS-CoV-2. The prospective study material was composed of cDNA or gDNA derived from T cells, B-cell-depleted T cells, or PBMCs. Deeply sampled blood TCRbeta repertoires from subjects exposed to, actively infected with, or recovered from COVID-19 were included in the dataset. What the authors observed across the whole study: The quantity of clinical and demographic metadata differed by source and by participant and was supplied without curation.

CDR3 length: 17 amino acids, cysteine to phenylalanine. Here the CDR3 DNA is all that survives: 51 bases in frame from base 1. Taken from the germline V gene, the CDR1 and CDR2 loops are KGHSH and LQKENI. Trimmed from V: 3 bases; trimmed from J: 2 bases; junction bases lacking a gene match: 12. TCRbeta CDR3 regions were amplified from genomic DNA using the immunoSEQ Assay, a bias-controlled multiplex PCR. In the paper's pipeline: The number of nucleated cells in each sample was estimated by amplification of reference gene primers within the assay. To quantify the absolute abundance of each unique TCRbeta CDR3 rearrangement, sequence reads were collapsed and filtered. For each sample, productive Simpson clonality was calculated as the square root of Simpson's diversity index across productive rearrangements. What TCRdb holds here is the immuneACCESS table cut down to in-frame rearrangements. Part of the clones is not present; checked against another copy, under half of the missing clones reflect an unresolved V gene, and the others are unexplained. V and J calls and clone size come straight from that table; D and trimming were deduced from the DNA. The sample table records around 100,000 clones; approximately 80% of these occur just once. The ten largest clones represent approximately 3.6% of the sample.

Recombination joined TRBV18 with TRBJ1-1, with 7 middle bases fitting TRBD1. The source is a woman older than 75 with active or convalescent COVID-19. Material for sequencing was peripheral blood. The CDR3 region: CASSPGLSGGTNTEAFF. The nucleotide sequence is given as TGTGCCAGCTCACCCGGGTTGTCAGGGGGAACTAACACTGAAGCTTTCTTT.